The 30 T cell receptor beta chains presented below share a single source sample, sequenced in a study of CD8 T cells in ankylosing spondylitis. TCRdb analysed the 5' RACE reads with MiXCR anew, one entry per CDR3 protein. The sample carries 130,000 or so distinct CDR3 sequences, around 7% recorded once. Sequencing was carried out using blood, either unsorted or a sorted T cell fraction (not recorded which). The receptors shown here come from a male donor with ankylosing spondylitis or in good health (not recorded which).

This clonotype was observed many times. The rearrangement joins TRBV9 to TRBJ1-6; D not resolved. The CDR3 runs 13 residues. Germline V gene lookup returns CDR1 SGDLS and CDR2 YYNGEE. Trimming left V 4 bases short and J 7 bases short, with 9 bases between. The CDR3, as DNA: TGTGCCAGCAGCTCCCGGGCGAATTCACCCCTCCACTTT. Protein product: CASSSRANSPLHF. Variable domain in full (rest from reference TRBV9 and TRBJ1-6): DSGVTQTPKHLITATGQRVTLRCSPRSGDLSVYWYQQSLDQGLQFLIQYYNGEERAKGNILERFSAQQFPDLHSELNLSSLELGDSALYFCASSSRANSPLHFGNGTRLTVT.

There are many counts of this clonotype. This chain joins TRBV15 and TRBJ1-6, with D possibly TRBD1 on 5 matching bases. Germline V gene data show CDR1 as LNHNV and CDR2 as YYDKDF (reference sequence). Trimming shortened V by 6 bases and J by 6 bases, and 9 bases separated the two germline ends. The CDR3 contains 13 residues. CDR3 protein: CATRDTLNSPLHF. In DNA form, the CDR3 reads TGTGCCACCAGGGACACCCTTAATTCACCCCTCCACTTT.

This clonotype came up many times. The rearrangement joins TRBV9 to TRBJ2-1; TRBD2 aligns across 7 bases. Germline CDR1 SGDLS, CDR2 YYNGEE. V dropped 4 bases and J dropped 8; count of bases not matched to a gene: 15. This CDR3 comprises 16 residues. The CDR3 reads CASSFTGTTPRDEQFF. CDR3 DNA sequence: TGTGCCAGCAGCTTCACCGGGACTACCCCACGGGATGAGCAGTTCTTC.

This clonotype occurred many times. The chain combines TRBV5-5 with TRBJ1-2, with D unclear. Germline lookup yields CDR1 SGHKS and CDR2 YYEKEE (reference sequence). The V and J ends lost 6 bases and 8 bases respectively, with 14 bases between them. The CDR3 length is 12 residues. The DNA of the CDR3 is TGTGCCAGCACCTGGGAGCGGCTAGGCTACACCTTC. This codes for CASTWERLGYTF.

The rearrangement joins TRBV7-2 to TRBJ1-5; D gene ambiguous. V was cut by 5 bases and J by 0 bases, with 8 bases left in between. From germline, CDR1 is SGHTA and CDR2 FQGNSA. The CDR3 length is 14 residues. DNA for the CDR3: TGTGCCAGCAGCACACGGACTAGCAATCAGCCCCAGCATTTT. Translation gives CASSTRTSNQPQHF.

This clonotype was picked up many times. The chain couples TRBV10-3 to TRBJ2-7; 9 bases fit TRBD1. This CDR3 has 15 amino acids. Germline-derived CDR1 and CDR2 are ENHRY and SYGVKD. V was clipped by 6 bases and J by 0 bases; unmatched bases: 6. CDR3 DNA sequence: TGTGCCATCAGAACCGGGACAGGGAGCTCCTACGAGCAGTACTTC. This codes for CAIRTGTGSSYEQYF.

This clonotype was detected ten times or more. The chain is built from TRBV7-8 and TRBJ2-2, with D tentatively TRBD2 (6 bases). The CDR3 has 17 amino acids. Germline CDR1 and CDR2: SGHVS and FQNEAQ. V was clipped by 1 base and J by 4 bases, with 16 bases between them. The CDR3 region has the DNA TGTGCCAGCAGCTTAGAGAGGGGCGGGGTTGTCACCGGGGAGCTGTTTTTT. Translated, it gives CASSLERGGVVTGELFF.

This clonotype was picked up many times. V is TRBV12-3 or TRBV12-4 and J is TRBJ1-2; 7 positions match TRBD1. Germline trimming cut 6 bases from V and 4 bases from J; bases unmatched to any gene: 5. This CDR3 has 13 residues. The CDR3 region is CASSTDRIYGYTF. CDR3 nucleotides: TGTGCCAGCAGCACGGACAGGATCTATGGCTACACCTTC.

This clonotype was seen ten or more times. V and J are TRBV12-3 or TRBV12-4 and TRBJ2-3, with D possibly TRBD1 on 6 matching bases. The CDR3 is 15 amino acids. The V and J ends lost 6 bases and 2 bases respectively, with 15 bases between them. CDR3 in DNA: TGTGCCAGCAGCCGGGCTCAGGGGCCCACAGATACGCAGTATTTT. Amino acid sequence: CASSRAQGPTDTQYF.

This clonotype was seen ten or more times. The chain uses TRBV16 and TRBJ2-4; 10 bases agree with TRBD1. The V and J ends lost 4 bases and 0 bases, in that order; junction bases with no gene match: 12. Germline loops: CDR1 KGHSY, CDR2 FQNENV. This CDR3 region has 19 residues. In DNA, the CDR3 is TGTGCCAGCAGCCCCGGCGACAGGGGGCTTTCTATAGCCAAAAACATTCAGTACTTC. Its protein is CASSPGDRGLSIAKNIQYF. Supplemented by reference TRBV16 and TRBJ2-4, the full variable domain reads GEEVAQTPKHLVRGEGQKAKLYCAPIKGHSYVFWYQQVLKNEFKFLISFQNENVFDETGMPKERFSAKCLPNSPCSLEIQATKLEDSAVYFCASSPGDRGLSIAKNIQYFGAGTRLSVL.

This chain uses TRBV18 with TRBJ2-2; D is undetermined. Germline CDR1 and CDR2: KGHSH and LQKENI. V lost 1 base and J lost 2, with 5 bases in between. The CDR3 covers 14 residues. DNA of the CDR3: TGTGCCAGCTCACCACTCTCTAACACCGGGGAGCTGTTTTTT. Amino acid sequence: CASSPLSNTGELFF. The full variable domain, in which reference TRBV18 and TRBJ2-2 provide the parts outside the CDR3, is NAGVMQNPRHLVRRRGQEARLRCSPMKGHSHVYWYRQLPEEGLKFMVYLQKENIIDESGMPKERFSAEFPKEGPSILRIQQVVRGDSAAYFCASSPLSNTGELFFGEGSRLTVL.

This clonotype was observed a handful of times. J is TRBJ2-3 and V is TRBV20-1, with 11 bases identical to TRBD2. CDR3 length: 17 amino acids. V was pared by 3 bases and J by 2 bases, with 10 bases of the junction left unmatched. The V gene's germline CDR1 is DFQATT and CDR2 SNEGSKA (reference sequence). The CDR3 bases are TGCAGTGCTAGGGGGCTAGGACTAGCGGGCAACACAGATACGCAGTATTTT. Protein: CSARGLGLAGNTDTQYF.

This clonotype was recorded a few times. V is TRBV5-1 and J is TRBJ1-5; no clear D gene. Germline-derived CDR1 and CDR2 are SGHRS and YFSETQ. This CDR3 contains 15 residues. Between the trimmed V and J ends, which lost 0 bases and 5 bases, there was a span of 12 bases. For the CDR3, the DNA is TGCGCCAGCAGCTTGGGGACCCAAGAAGATCAGCCCCAGCATTTT. It translates to CASSLGTQEDQPQHF.

This clonotype was picked up many times. The V call is TRBV12-3 or TRBV12-4, the J call TRBJ2-2; the D is unclear. CDR3 length: 16 amino acids. V lost 2 bases, J lost 6 bases, and 16 bases lay in between. The CDR3 region has the DNA TGTGCCAGCAGTTTATATCCTAGTAGACTCCCCGGGGAGCTGTTTTTT. Protein sequence: CASSLYPSRLPGELFF.

This clonotype was counted at least ten times. The chain recombines TRBV20-1 with TRBJ2-3; 9 positions match TRBD2. The CDR3 has 15 residues. Germline CDR1 DFQATT, CDR2 SNEGSKA (reference sequence). The ends lost 0 bases at V and 4 bases at J; junction bases unmatched: 5. The chain's CDR3 is CSARDGQREADTQYF. The CDR3 region has the DNA TGCAGTGCTAGAGATGGGCAGCGGGAGGCAGATACGCAGTATTTT.

In its sample, this clonotype was seen many times. The rearrangement uses TRBV7-9 and TRBJ1-5; the match to TRBD1 covers 8 bases. V lost 1 base, J lost 3 bases, and 5 bases stayed unmatched. CDR3 length: 16 amino acids. CDR1 is SEHNR, CDR2 FQNEAQ, per germline (reference sequence). Here the CDR3 reads CASSLDGTGTNQPQHF. The CDR3 DNA reads TGTGCCAGCAGCTTAGATGGGACAGGAACCAATCAGCCCCAGCATTTT.

This clonotype was observed at least ten times. This chain connects TRBV29-1 to TRBJ2-7; no definite D call. With 7 bases removed from V and 2 bases from J, the gap between germline ends came to 18 bases. This CDR3 spans 14 amino acids. The V gene's germline CDR1 is SQVTM and CDR2 ANQGSEA. The DNA for the CDR3 is TGCAGCGCCACCGTGGTGGCCGGCACCTACGAGCAGTACTTC. Its translation: CSATVVAGTYEQYF.

This clonotype has at least ten counts. The genes are TRBV12-3 or TRBV12-4 and TRBJ2-7; possible D gene TRBD2, 5 bases. The CDR3 covers 13 residues. V was cut by 1 base and J by 6 bases, with 10 bases left in between. CDR3 DNA: TGTGCCAGCAGTTTAGGAGGGCCTAGCGAGCAGTACTTC. This encodes CASSLGGPSEQYF.

In its sample, this clonotype was seen a few times. The chain is built from TRBV7-9 and TRBJ1-4, with a weak D call TRBD1 (5 bases). V gave up 5 bases and J gave up 8 bases, with 18 bases separating them. Germline V gene sequence: CDR1 SEHNR, CDR2 FQNEAQ (reference sequence). This CDR3 is 15 amino acids long. CDR3 nucleotides: TGTGCCAGCAGCCCCGGGGACGCAAAGGGGGAAAAACTGTTTTTT. Translating it yields CASSPGDAKGEKLFF.

The gene calls are TRBV5-1 and TRBJ2-2; weak D call: TRBD1 (6 bases). The V and J ends lost 8 bases and 0 bases respectively, with 11 bases between them. The CDR3 totals 14 residues. The germline gives CDR1 SGHRS, CDR2 YFSETQ. This chain's CDR3 is CASTDSANTGELFF. For the CDR3, the DNA is TGCGCCAGTACGGACAGCGCGAACACCGGGGAGCTGTTTTTT.

In this sample, this clonotype turned up many times. The V call is TRBV7-2, the J call TRBJ1-6, with a weak D call TRBD1 (6 bases). V dropped 5 bases and J dropped 9 bases, with 17 bases sitting between them. This CDR3 spans 15 amino acids. Germline-derived CDR1 and CDR2 are SGHTA and FQGNSA. CDR3 coding DNA: TGTGCCAGCAGCACCCCGGGGGCAGGACGTTCACCCCTCCACTTT. Protein product: CASSTPGAGRSPLHF.

This clonotype appeared many times. This rearrangement joins TRBV20-1 to TRBJ2-1; no clear D. The CDR3 is made up of 12 amino acids. Trimming shortened V by 0 bases and J by 8 bases, and 8 bases separated the two germline ends. CDR1 DFQATT and CDR2 SNEGSKA come from the germline V gene (reference sequence). CDR3 amino acids: CSARDPRHEQFF. In nucleotides, the CDR3 is TGCAGTGCTAGAGATCCTAGACATGAGCAGTTCTTC.

This clonotype was detected ten times or more. The chain recombines TRBV11-2 with TRBJ1-2; D gene ambiguous. Per the germline V gene, CDR1 is SGHAT and CDR2 is FQNNGV. V was clipped by 0 bases and J by 7 bases, with 12 bases between them. This CDR3 has 14 residues. This CDR3 is CASSLDPGRSGYTF. The CDR3 DNA is TGTGCCAGCAGCTTAGACCCGGGTCGCTCTGGCTACACCTTC.

This clonotype was recorded at least ten times. The J gene is TRBJ2-3, the V gene TRBV28; 10 bases map to TRBD2. This CDR3 spans 17 amino acids. Germline CDR1 is MDHEN and CDR2 is SYDVKM. After removal of 3 bases from V and 2 bases from J, the junction contained 8 bases not matched to a gene. CDR3 DNA: TGTGCCAGCAGTTTTATTGTAGGACTAGCGGACACAGATACGCAGTATTTT. Encoded protein: CASSFIVGLADTDTQYF.

This clonotype was seen repeatedly, ten times or more. The V call is TRBV9, the J call TRBJ2-7, with D maybe TRBD2 (5 bases). The V gene's germline CDR1 is SGDLS and CDR2 YYNGEE. The CDR3 has 15 residues. V lost 3 bases and J 3 bases, leaving 16 bases between the germline ends. The DNA of the CDR3 is TGTGCCAGCAGCGGAGGGCCAATCGCCGGCTACGAGCAGTACTTC. Protein sequence: CASSGGPIAGYEQYF. Together with reference TRBV9 and TRBJ2-7, the CDR3 gives the full variable domain: DSGVTQTPKHLITATGQRVTLRCSPRSGDLSVYWYQQSLDQGLQFLIQYYNGEERAKGNILERFSAQQFPDLHSELNLSSLELGDSALYFCASSGGPIAGYEQYFGPGTRLTVT.

This clonotype appeared many times. This chain joins TRBV2 and TRBJ2-3; TRBD2 matches at 13 bases. Germline loops: CDR1 SNHLY, CDR2 FYNNEI. CDR3 length: 14 amino acids. V shed 5 bases and J 7 bases; nucleotides not matched to a gene: 3. CDR3 coding DNA: TGTGCCAGCAGTCCGACTAGCGGGGGGAATACGCAGTATTTT. It codes for CASSPTSGGNTQYF.

This clonotype was observed a single time. This could be a read error, since a much larger clone is one nucleotide away. V is TRBV5-1 and J is TRBJ2-7, with a tentative D call TRBD2 (5 bases). Per germline, CDR1 SGHRS and CDR2 YFSETQ. This CDR3 is 14 amino acids long. The CDR3 here is CSSSLRQAGYEQYF. CDR3 bases: TGCTCCAGCAGCTTGCGGCAGGCGGGCTACGAGCAGTACTTC.

This clonotype was counted at least ten times. This chain uses TRBV20-1 with TRBJ2-5; D gene ambiguous. Trimming stripped 3 bases from V and 5 bases from J, with 10 bases between. Germline values: CDR1 DFQATT, CDR2 SNEGSKA (reference sequence). The CDR3 is 12 amino acids. The DNA of the CDR3 is TGCAGTGCTAGTAGATCAGCGGAGACCCAGTACTTC. Translated: CSASRSAETQYF.

This clonotype came up many times. The rearrangement links TRBV5-1 to TRBJ2-1, with 8 bases fitting TRBD1. The junction had 9 bases not matched to a gene; V was cut back by 5 bases and J by 8 bases. CDR1 SGHRS and CDR2 YFSETQ come from the germline V gene. The CDR3 consists of 14 residues. CDR3 amino acids: CASSPRTGSDEQFF. As DNA, the CDR3 is TGCGCCAGCAGTCCGAGGACAGGGTCCGATGAGCAGTTCTTC.

This clonotype occurred a few times. The chain is built from TRBV7-2 and TRBJ2-7; D gene ambiguous. There are 12 residues in the CDR3. CDR1 and CDR2 (germline): SGHTA, FQGNSA. V lost 4 bases and J lost 3, with 7 bases in between. For the CDR3, the DNA is TGTGCCAGCAGCTCCACAATCTACGAGCAGTACTTC. Its protein product is CASSSTIYEQYF.